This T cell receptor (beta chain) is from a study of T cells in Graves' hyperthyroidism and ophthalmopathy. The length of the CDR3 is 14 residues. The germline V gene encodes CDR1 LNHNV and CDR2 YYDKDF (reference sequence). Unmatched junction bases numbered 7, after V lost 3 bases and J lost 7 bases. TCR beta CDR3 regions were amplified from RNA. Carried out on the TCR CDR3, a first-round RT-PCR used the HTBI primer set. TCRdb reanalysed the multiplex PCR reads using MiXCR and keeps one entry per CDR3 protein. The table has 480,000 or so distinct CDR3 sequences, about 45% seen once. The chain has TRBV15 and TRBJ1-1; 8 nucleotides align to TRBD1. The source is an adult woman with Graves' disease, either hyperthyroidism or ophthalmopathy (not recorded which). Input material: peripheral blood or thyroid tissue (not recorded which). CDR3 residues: CATSRGRGLSEAFF. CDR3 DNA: TGTGCCACCAGCAGGGGCAGGGGGCTGAGTGAAGCTTTCTTT.